This TCR beta chain derives from a study of type 1 regulatory T cells. CDR3 length equals 13 residues. Germline CDR1 reads SQVTM; CDR2 reads ANQGSEA. Trimming left V 3 bases short and J 6 bases short, with 13 bases between. General study points: Type 1 regulatory T cells had a more restricted TCR repertoire than non-type 1 regulatory T cells.

TCRdb fed the reads into MiXCR, producing one record per CDR3 protein. The table includes tens of thousands of distinct CDR3 sequences, 60% to 80% detected once. By sample fraction, this clonotype is medium-sized (0.01 to 0.1%). Its antigen is still unknown. The sample consisted of cultured non-Tr1 T cells, either the whole culture or a sorted T cell fraction (not recorded which). This receptor was identified in a human donor in good health. This rearrangement joins TRBV29-1 to TRBJ2-3; possibly TRBD1 for D (5 bases). CDR3 amino acids: CSVDGGSGDTQYF. The CDR3 DNA reads as TGCAGCGTTGACGGCGGATCAGGGGATACGCAGTATTTT.